This paragraph covers one TCR beta chain sequence. The antigen remains undetermined. This specimen belongs to a study of identical twins. Whole-study findings and limits: In beta out-of-frame sequences, the excess sharing between twins was weaker. Model-predicted out-of-frame TCR alpha sharing fell below observed values in monozygotic twins.

TCRdb used MiXCR to reprocess the 5' RACE reads, holding one entry per CDR3 protein. The table has 400,000 to 550,000 distinct CDR3 sequences, approximately 15% seen once; the top ten hold around 0.98%. The CDR3 length is 15 residues. J gave up 8 bases and V 4 bases, and 5 bases lay outside the gene matches. Looked up from germline, CDR1 is SGHRS and CDR2 is YFSETQ. These same records also appear under a second study, on yellow fever vaccine responses in identical twins.

The sequenced sample was CD4+ T cells sorted from blood. This TCR came from a woman between 18 and 29 years old in good health. The chain links TRBV5-1 to TRBJ2-1; 14 bases are shared with TRBD2. The CDR3 DNA reads as TGCGCCAGCAGCGGCGGACTAGCGGGGGGACATGAGCAGTTCTTC. Translating it yields CASSGGLAGGHEQFF.